The clone carrying this T cell receptor (beta chain) was detected many times. No antigen is known for it. This entry belongs to a study of OX40 agonist ivuxolimab in advanced cancers. Study-wide results and limits: Undetermined was the antigen specificity of the expanded peripheral T cells.

The data were produced by immunoSEQ multiplex PCR, yet TCRdb's version contains in-frame clones alone and is incomplete. The table has approximately 70,000 clones, 77% seen once. V dropped 7 bases and J dropped 1 base, with 10 bases sitting between them. The CDR3 is 14 amino acids. Germline V gene data show CDR1 as LNHDA and CDR2 as SQIVND (reference sequence). The sequenced sample was CD4+ or CD8+ T cells sorted from blood, obtained in a trial of the OX40 agonist ivuxolimab. V gene TRBV19 combines with J gene TRBJ2-2; possibly TRBD1 for D (7 bases). The sequence derives from an adult with an advanced solid tumor such as melanoma, head and neck, liver or kidney cancer. The CDR3: CASNRGGNTGELFF. CDR3 sequence (DNA): TGTGCCAGTAACAGGGGAGGGAACACCGGGGAGCTGTTTTTT. Using reference TRBV19 and TRBJ2-2 for the parts outside the CDR3, the full variable domain is DGGITQSPKYLFRKEGQNVTLSCEQNLNHDAMYWYRQDPGQGLRLIYYSQIVNDFQKGDIAEGYSVSREKKESFPLTVTSAQKNPTAFYLCASNRGGNTGELFFGEGSRLTVL.